Listed below are T cell receptor beta chains from one sample, sequenced in a study of PD-1 blockade in classical Hodgkin lymphoma. Libraries were prepared by immunoSEQ multiplex PCR; TCRdb keeps only in-frame clonotypes and omits some of them. This table holds some 26,000 clones, over 80% found once. The sequenced sample was CD4+ T cells from blood, obtained at baseline. All receptors derive from a human donor with classical Hodgkin lymphoma. The CDR3 runs from the conserved cysteine through the conserved F or W. Each record gives: CDR3 DNA, CDR3 protein, D gene, clone size, V gene, J gene. D genes are given only for firm matches. Clone size is not always given. Where it is, it says once, few, many or a class for expanded clones.

DNA: TGTGCCAGCAGCCAACGGTCTGGGGGGGGCAATCAGCCCCAGCATTTT
CDR3: CASSQRSGGGNQPQHF
D: -
size: -
V: TRBV4-2
J: TRBJ1-5

DNA: TGTGCCAGCAGTTACTCGATCGGGAATCAGCCCCAGCATTTT
CDR3: CASSYSIGNQPQHF
D: -
size: -
V: TRBV6-5
J: TRBJ1-5

DNA: TGTGCCACTGGGACTAGCGGGGGGGCGTACGAGCAGTACTTC
CDR3: CATGTSGGAYEQYF
D: TRBD2
size: once
V: TRBV19
J: TRBJ2-7

DNA: TGTGCCAGCAGCTTGGCCGGGGGACAGGTCCGGGTCGGAACTGAAGCTTTCTTT
CDR3: CASSLAGGQVRVGTEAFF
D: TRBD1
size: -
V: TRBV5-4
J: TRBJ1-1

DNA: TGCAGCGTTAGGGGGGCAGCCCACTACGAGCAGTACTTC
CDR3: CSVRGAAHYEQYF
D: -
size: few
V: TRBV29-1
J: TRBJ2-7

DNA: TGCAGCGTTGAAAAGGGCATGAATGAAAAACTGTTTTTT
CDR3: CSVEKGMNEKLFF
D: -
size: few
V: TRBV29-1
J: TRBJ1-4

DNA: TGCGCCAGCAGACCGGACGGCTACGAGCAGTACTTC
CDR3: CASRPDGYEQYF
D: -
size: -
V: TRBV5-1
J: TRBJ2-7

DNA: TGTGCCAGCAGCTTTAGCGGGAACACCGGGGAGCTGTTTTTT
CDR3: CASSFSGNTGELFF
D: -
size: -
V: TRBV7-2
J: TRBJ2-2

DNA: TGTGCCAGCAGCTTGTACACGGGGCCTAGGTACAATGAGCAGTTCTTC
CDR3: CASSLYTGPRYNEQFF
D: -
size: once
V: TRBV5-6
J: TRBJ2-1

DNA: TGTGCCAGCAGTACACCGAAGATATGGGACACTGAAGCTTTCTTT
CDR3: CASSTPKIWDTEAFF
D: -
size: -
V: TRBV28
J: TRBJ1-1

DNA: TGTGCCAGCAGGCGGATTACTAGCACAGATACGCAGTATTTT
CDR3: CASRRITSTDTQYF
D: -
size: -
V: TRBV6-6
J: TRBJ2-3

DNA: TGTGCCAGCAGTAAACAGGGGGCGGGTGGCTACACCTTC
CDR3: CASSKQGAGGYTF
D: TRBD1
size: -
V: TRBV6-5
J: TRBJ1-2

DNA: TGCGCCAGCAGCCAAGGTGTCTCATTCCAGGAAAAACTGTTTTTT
CDR3: CASSQGVSFQEKLFF
D: -
size: -
V: TRBV4-3
J: TRBJ1-4

DNA: TGTGCCAGTAGTATCGGTAGCGGGGGTTCCTACAATGAGCAGTTCTTC
CDR3: CASSIGSGGSYNEQFF
D: TRBD2
size: -
V: TRBV19
J: TRBJ2-1

DNA: TGTGCCACGCACCGGGACAGGGGACGCGAGCAGTACTTC
CDR3: CATHRDRGREQYF
D: TRBD1
size: -
V: TRBV10-3
J: TRBJ2-7

DNA: TGTGCCAGCTCACCTGTACGGCAAACCCGTAGAGCAAACACTGAAGCTTTCTTT
CDR3: CASSPVRQTRRANTEAFF
D: -
size: -
V: TRBV18
J: TRBJ1-1

DNA: TGTGCCAGCAGCCAGAGACAGGGAAGGGCTGGAAACACCATATATTTT
CDR3: CASSQRQGRAGNTIYF
D: TRBD1
size: -
V: TRBV11-3
J: TRBJ1-3

DNA: TGTGCCAGCAGCCAACTGGGTGGAAACACCATATATTTT
CDR3: CASSQLGGNTIYF
D: -
size: -
V: TRBV16
J: TRBJ1-3

DNA: TGTGCCAGCAGCGTTCAGGGGGGGACCCTCCACTTT
CDR3: CASSVQGGTLHF
D: TRBD1
size: -
V: TRBV9
J: TRBJ1-6

DNA: TGTGCCAGTAGGGAACAACAGGGGGCTTTAAATGAGCAGTTCTTC
CDR3: CASREQQGALNEQFF
D: TRBD1
size: once
V: TRBV19
J: TRBJ2-1

DNA: TGTGCCAGCAGCTTAAGCCGATGGAACACTGAAGCTTTCTTT
CDR3: CASSLSRWNTEAFF
D: -
size: few
V: TRBV7-2
J: TRBJ1-1

DNA: TGTGCCAGCAGCCCCGGGGACCGGATGAACACTGAAGCTTTCTTT
CDR3: CASSPGDRMNTEAFF
D: -
size: -
V: TRBV13
J: TRBJ1-1

DNA: TGTGCCAGTACCATTGTGGGGGGCTTCGGCGAGCAGTACTTC
CDR3: CASTIVGGFGEQYF
D: -
size: -
V: TRBV19
J: TRBJ2-7

DNA: TGTGCCAGCAGTGAGACAGACGGGTATCAGCCCCAGCATTTT
CDR3: CASSETDGYQPQHF
D: -
size: -
V: TRBV6-1
J: TRBJ1-5

DNA: TGTGCCAGTAAAATACTACAGGGAAACACTGAAGCTTTCTTT
CDR3: CASKILQGNTEAFF
D: -
size: -
V: TRBV27
J: TRBJ1-1

DNA: TGTGCCAGCGGCGGGGAATTATCCTACGAGCAGTACTTC
CDR3: CASGGELSYEQYF
D: -
size: -
V: TRBV9
J: TRBJ2-7

DNA: TGTGCCAGTAGTATTGACGGGGTCTATGGCTACACCTTC
CDR3: CASSIDGVYGYTF
D: -
size: -
V: TRBV19
J: TRBJ1-2

DNA: TGTGCCAGCAGCTTAGTGTGGGACAGCAATGAGCAGTTCTTC
CDR3: CASSLVWDSNEQFF
D: TRBD1
size: -
V: TRBV7-2
J: TRBJ2-1

DNA: TGTGCCAGCAGCTTGGGGACTAGCGGGGGAGAGACCCAGTACTTC
CDR3: CASSLGTSGGETQYF
D: TRBD2
size: -
V: TRBV7-3
J: TRBJ2-5

DNA: TGTGCCAGCAGTTTAGCGGGGTTTTATAATTCACCCCTCCACTTT
CDR3: CASSLAGFYNSPLHF
D: -
size: -
V: TRBV5-6
J: TRBJ1-6

DNA: TGTGCCAGCAGCTTACAGGGGGACTGGCAGCCCCAGCATTTT
CDR3: CASSLQGDWQPQHF
D: TRBD1
size: -
V: TRBV7-2
J: TRBJ1-5

DNA: TGTGCCAGCAGCTTAGGGCTAGCGGGGGGGGTCGATCCAGATACGCAGTATTTT
CDR3: CASSLGLAGGVDPDTQYF
D: TRBD2
size: -
V: TRBV5-4
J: TRBJ2-3

DNA: TGTGCCAGCACAGGTCATGGCAGTCCCACCTACGAGCAGTACTTC
CDR3: CASTGHGSPTYEQYF
D: -
size: few
V: TRBV2
J: TRBJ2-7

DNA: TGTGCCAGCTCACCTGGGGACCAAGAGACCCAGTACTTC
CDR3: CASSPGDQETQYF
D: -
size: -
V: TRBV18
J: TRBJ2-5

DNA: TGTGCCAGCAGCTTCGACAGGGGGCGGAGGGGGTCTCGCAATCAGCCCCAGCATTTT
CDR3: CASSFDRGRRGSRNQPQHF
D: TRBD1
size: -
V: TRBV5-4
J: TRBJ1-5

DNA: TGTGCCAGCAGCCAAGGAGGTCCGGGACAGCATAATGAAAAACTGTTTTTT
CDR3: CASSQGGPGQHNEKLFF
D: TRBD1
size: -
V: TRBV4-2
J: TRBJ1-4

DNA: TGCGCCAGCAGCCAAGATAACAGGGCAGCCCAAGAGACCCAGTACTTC
CDR3: CASSQDNRAAQETQYF
D: -
size: -
V: TRBV4-1
J: TRBJ2-5

DNA: TGTGCCAGCAGTTACCCCGAGGGACTAGAGGTCGGCGAGCAGTACTTC
CDR3: CASSYPEGLEVGEQYF
D: TRBD2
size: -
V: TRBV6-6
J: TRBJ2-7

DNA: TGTGCCAGCAGTTCTACGGGACAGGGGAAAAAACTGTTTTTT
CDR3: CASSSTGQGKKLFF
D: TRBD1
size: -
V: TRBV28
J: TRBJ1-4

DNA: TGTGCCAGCAGCTTAGCCTCCACCTTCGACAGTTCTCAGCATCAGCCCCAGCATTTT
CDR3: CASSLASTFDSSQHQPQHF
D: -
size: few
V: TRBV7-8
J: TRBJ1-5

DNA: TGTGCCAGCAGCCCAGCGGACAGGGGAAACTATGGCTACACCTTC
CDR3: CASSPADRGNYGYTF
D: TRBD1
size: -
V: TRBV5-4
J: TRBJ1-2